These 21 T cell receptor beta chains were sequenced from one sample in a study of cytomegalovirus exposure and HLA in healthy donors. With 60 Vbeta and 13 Jbeta primers, the PCR was carried out. Clones were read by immunoSEQ multiplex PCR, and TCRdb kept only the in-frame ones, dropping some. The sample carries over 150,000 clones, around 80% recorded once. Specimen: PBMCs. These receptors all come from a boy aged 2 to 10 in good health and CMV-seronegative.

The chain couples TRBV5-1 to TRBJ2-2; D remains unclear. Germline V CDR1 and CDR2: SGHRS, YFSETQ. The length of the CDR3 is 15 residues. V was trimmed by 0 bases and J by 2 bases, leaving 8 bases between them. The CDR3 protein is CASSLVGSNTGELFF. The CDR3 nucleotides are TGCGCCAGCAGCTTGGTGGGCTCAAACACCGGGGAGCTGTTTTTT. The whole variable domain, filled in from reference TRBV5-1 and TRBJ2-2, reads KAGVTQTPRYLIKTRGQQVTLSCSPISGHRSVSWYQQTPGQGLQFLFEYFSETQRNKGNFPGRFSGRQFSNSRSEMNVSTLELGDSALYLCASSLVGSNTGELFFGEGSRLTVL.

This chain joins TRBV25-1 and TRBJ1-2; D gene unclear. Trimming left V 4 bases short and J 8 bases short, with 29 bases between. The CDR3 consists of 18 residues. Germline assignment: CDR1 MGHDK and CDR2 SYGVNS. The CDR3 protein is CASSVLPLGTGNQAGYTF. DNA of the CDR3: TGTGCCAGCAGTGTCCTGCCCTTGGGAACCGGGAACCAGGCCGGCTACACCTTC.

The rearrangement links TRBV6-1 to TRBJ1-1, with D hard to call. This CDR3 contains 13 residues. Germline CDR1 reads MNHNS; CDR2 reads SASEGT. V lost 4 bases and J 0 bases, leaving 6 bases between the germline ends. CDR3 loop: CASSGQLNTEAFF. The CDR3 DNA sequence: TGTGCCAGCAGTGGGCAGTTGAACACTGAAGCTTTCTTT.

V is TRBV5-1 and J is TRBJ2-3; 7 bases map to TRBD2. Germline V gene lookup returns CDR1 SGHRS and CDR2 YFSETQ. The CDR3 extends over 16 amino acids. After removal of 1 base from V and 2 bases from J, the junction contained 7 bases not matched to a gene. This chain's CDR3 is CASSLPRGDYTDTQYF. CDR3 nucleotide sequence: TGCGCCAGCAGCTTGCCCCGGGGGGACTACACAGATACGCAGTATTTT.

V is TRBV7-6 and J is TRBJ2-7, with D possibly being TRBD1 (5 bases). This CDR3 has 15 amino acids. Trimming stripped 2 bases from V and 5 bases from J, with 16 bases between. From germline, CDR1 is SGHVS and CDR2 FNYEAQ. CDR3 in amino acids: CASSLSPGLVDEQYF. The CDR3 bases are TGTGCCAGCAGCTTATCTCCAGGGTTGGTCGACGAGCAGTACTTC.

This clone was counted between two and nine times. V and J are TRBV19 and TRBJ2-5; possibly TRBD1 for D (6 bases). This CDR3 comprises 14 residues. V lost 4 bases and J lost 4, with 13 bases in between. Germline V gene lookup returns CDR1 LNHDA and CDR2 SQIVND (reference sequence). CDR3 region: CASSTQGWGETQYF. The CDR3 nucleotides are TGTGCCAGTAGTACCCAGGGGTGGGGAGAGACCCAGTACTTC.

The chain recombines TRBV7-6 with TRBJ1-1; no firm D call. V shed 0 bases and J shed 4 bases, with 6 bases lying between them. The CDR3 extends over 13 amino acids. Germline CDR1 SGHVS, CDR2 FNYEAQ. The CDR3 nucleotides are TGTGCCAGCAGCTTAGCGCCGGTCACTGAAGCTTTCTTT. Translated, it gives CASSLAPVTEAFF.

This clone showed up just a few times. The chain couples TRBV2 to TRBJ2-1, with D maybe TRBD2 (6 bases). The germline V gene encodes CDR1 SNHLY and CDR2 FYNNEI. CDR3 length: 13 amino acids. V was clipped by 3 bases and J by 6 bases, with 9 bases between them. CDR3: CASSDRDSNEQFF. CDR3 coding DNA: TGTGCCAGCAGTGATCGGGACTCCAATGAGCAGTTCTTC. Variable domain in full (rest from reference TRBV2 and TRBJ2-1): EPEVTQTPSHQVTQMGQEVILRCVPISNHLYFYWYRQILGQKVEFLVSFYNNEISEKSEIFDDQFSVERPDGSNFTLKIRSTKLEDSAMYFCASSDRDSNEQFFGPGTRLTVL.

This chain links TRBV11-2 with TRBJ2-1; 7 bases agree with TRBD2. Germline V lookup: CDR1 SGHAT, CDR2 FQNNGV. The trim removed 0 bases at V and 7 bases at J, leaving 3 bases unmatched. The CDR3 has 14 residues. DNA of the CDR3: TGTGCCAGCAGCTTAGAACTAGCGCAGAATGAGCAGTTCTTC. This translates into CASSLELAQNEQFF.

The chain has TRBV6-5 and TRBJ2-2, with D tentatively TRBD1 (5 bases). Between the trimmed V and J ends, which lost 7 bases and 1 base, there was a span of 13 bases. The CDR3 totals 15 residues. In germline, CDR1 is MNHEY, CDR2 SVGAGI. CDR3 DNA: TGTGCCAGCAAGAAAACAGGTTGGAACACCGGGGAGCTGTTTTTT. Protein product: CASKKTGWNTGELFF.

The V call is TRBV30, the J call TRBJ1-3; tentatively, D is TRBD1 (6 bases). This CDR3 has 12 residues. Germline V gene lookup returns CDR1 GTSNPN and CDR2 SVGIG (reference sequence). Trimming shortened V by 5 bases and J by 3 bases, and 8 bases separated the two germline ends. CDR3 region: CAWEGDGNTIYF. Here the CDR3 DNA reads TGTGCCTGGGAGGGGGATGGAAACACCATATATTTT.

J is TRBJ2-5 and V is TRBV29-1, with a tentative D call TRBD1 (5 bases). This CDR3 region has 13 residues. Germline V gene sequence: CDR1 SQVTM, CDR2 ANQGSEA. V lost 4 bases and J lost 1, with 10 bases in between. CDR3 coding DNA: TGCAGCGTTGGATCAGGGCCCCAAGAGACCCAGTACTTC. It codes for CSVGSGPQETQYF.

This clone showed up just a few times. V is TRBV6-1 and J is TRBJ1-2, with no clear D. The CDR3 extends over 13 amino acids. Germline V gene data show CDR1 as MNHNS and CDR2 as SASEGT. Between the trimmed V and J ends, which lost 6 bases and 5 bases, there was a span of 13 bases. The CDR3 DNA reads as TGTGCCAGCAGCGACGGGATATATTATGGCTACACCTTC. It is translated as CASSDGIYYGYTF.

CDR3 DNA: TGTGCCAGCTGCCCGGGAGCTGGGTACGAGCAGTACTTC. Its protein is CASCPGAGYEQYF. The chain couples TRBV6-1 to TRBJ2-7; perhaps TRBD2 as D (6 bases). Trimming pared 8 bases from V and 4 bases from J, leaving 15 bases between. The CDR3 has 13 amino acids. In germline, CDR1 is MNHNS, CDR2 SASEGT.

The chain carries TRBV6-5 and TRBJ2-3, with 13 bases identical to TRBD2. Trimming took 4 bases from V and 6 from J; bases not matched to a gene: 7. The CDR3 spans 16 residues. Germline CDR1 and CDR2: MNHEY and SVGAGI. CDR3 region: CASSSTGLAGADTQYF. CDR3 sequence (DNA): TGTGCCAGCAGTTCGACAGGACTAGCGGGGGCTGATACGCAGTATTTT.

This clone has just one count. This sequence joins TRBV7-8 and TRBJ2-1, with D unclear. V was cut by 3 bases and J by 1 base, with 4 bases left in between. The CDR3 covers 13 residues. From germline, CDR1 is SGHVS and CDR2 FQNEAQ. In DNA form, the CDR3 reads TGTGCCAGCAGCTTTCATTCCTACAATGAGCAGTTCTTC. Its protein product is CASSFHSYNEQFF. The complete variable domain, with remaining parts taken from reference TRBV7-8 and TRBJ2-1, reads GAGVSQSPRYKVAKRGQDVALRCDPISGHVSLFWYQQALGQGPEFLTYFQNEAQLDKSGLPSDRFFAERPEGSVSTLKIQRTQQEDSAVYLCASSFHSYNEQFFGPGTRLTVL.

V gene TRBV7-6 combines with J gene TRBJ2-3; no clear D. The CDR3 totals 13 residues. Germline assignment: CDR1 SGHVS and CDR2 FNYEAQ. Trimming removed 4 bases at V and 0 bases at J, with 5 bases between. The DNA for the CDR3 is TGTGCCAGCAGCTCCCCTAGCACAGATACGCAGTATTTT. It translates to CASSSPSTDTQYF.

This chain connects TRBV5-5 to TRBJ1-3; 9 bases map to TRBD1. The ends lost 4 bases at V and 1 base at J; junction bases unmatched: 12. The CDR3 runs to 18 residues. Germline-derived CDR1 and CDR2 are SGHKS and YYEKEE (reference sequence). DNA for the CDR3: TGTGCCAGCAGCCTACTGACAGGGGGGTTTAAGTCTGGAAACACCATATATTTT. It translates to CASSLLTGGFKSGNTIYF.

J is TRBJ2-1 and V is TRBV25-1, with a tentative D call TRBD2 (6 bases). The CDR3 has 15 amino acids. V was cut by 6 bases and J by 6 bases, with 18 bases left in between. The germline V gene has CDR1 MGHDK and CDR2 SYGVNS. As DNA, the CDR3 is TGTGCCAGCAGCACCTCCGGGACTGGGACCAATGAGCAGTTCTTC. Encoded protein: CASSTSGTGTNEQFF.

This chain links TRBV4-3 with TRBJ2-1; 11 nucleotides line up with TRBD2. Germline CDR1 and CDR2: LGHNA and YSLEER. The CDR3 runs 16 residues. With V trimmed by 2 bases and J by 4 bases, 4 bases remained unmatched. CDR3 bases: TGCGCCAGCAGCCAATTGACTAGCGGGAAGTACAATGAGCAGTTCTTC. It encodes CASSQLTSGKYNEQFF.

The genes are TRBV27 and TRBJ2-4; D is ambiguous. The germline V gene encodes CDR1 MNHEY and CDR2 SMNVEV (reference sequence). Trimming shortened V by 7 bases and J by 1 base, and 20 bases separated the two germline ends. The CDR3 has 17 amino acids. Here the CDR3 DNA reads TGTGCCAGCACCCCCTCAGTGCGGCCGTGGGCCAAAAACATTCAGTACTTC. Translation gives CASTPSVRPWAKNIQYF.